The subject of this entry is one T cell receptor beta chain. This clone has just one count. Its target antigen remains unknown. Nothing much larger sits one base from this clone, and base qualities are not available. The data belong to a study of radiotherapy plus CTLA-4 blockade in lung cancer (dated by TCRdb to about 2018). Study-wide context: Objective responses occurred in more than 15% of enrolled patients, and around 30% achieved disease control. What the work shows at the level of the full study, not this receptor alone: Early dynamic changes in blood T cell clones, together with increased serum interferon-beta after radiation, were reported as the strongest predictors of response. TCR clones derived from tumors expanded in peripheral blood after treatment with radiotherapy and ipilimumab.

The CDR3 measures 14 amino acids from cysteine to phenylalanine. Only the CDR3 DNA stays, 42 bases, in frame from base 1. CDR1 and CDR2, per the germline V gene, are MNHEY and SVGAGI. V is cut by 10 bases and J by 6 bases, and the space between the germline ends is 16 bases. The library was generated by the immunoSEQ multiplex PCR assay. TCRdb carries this immuneACCESS record with in-frame sequences only. Its versions omit some clonotypes, under half of them owing to an unresolved V gene in the studies checked, with the rest unexplained. Present in this sample are 45,000 to 55,000 clones, approximately 79% of which were seen just once. The top ten hold 11% of the sample. The study evaluated CTLA-4 blockade (ipilimumab) given together with focal radiation therapy in patients who had chemo-refractory metastatic non-small-cell lung cancer.

The material was peripheral blood, obtained from a patient treated with radiotherapy plus ipilimumab. The rearranged chain carries TRBV6-5 and TRBJ1-6; TRBD1 is a weak D gene call, 5 bases matching. This receptor was obtained from a human donor with non-small cell lung cancer who had stable disease on radiotherapy plus ipilimumab. The CDR3: CATLTRQFNSPLHF. The DNA sequence reads TGTGCCACTCTAACTCGACAGTTTAATTCACCCCTCCACTTT.